This T cell receptor (beta chain) appears in the sequencing data of a study of T cell clonotyping in hematopoietic cell transplantation. Study conclusions and caveats: Recipient TCR diversity dropped after transplant; expanded clonotypes rose from day 30 to 180. Graft donor and pretransplant recipient Inverse Simpson Index values predicted broader posttransplant TCR diversity. Cells were unsorted, so CD4 and CD8 contributions were not separated.

Data came from immunoSEQ multiplex PCR; TCRdb stores just in-frame clones and leaves some out. The sample includes about 13,000 clones, just under 95% of them seen just once. Per germline, CDR1 LGHNA and CDR2 YSLEER. The CDR3 contains 15 residues. V lost 0 bases and J 3 bases, leaving 6 bases between the germline ends. About this clone: Its antigen is unknown.

The sample in question was PBMCs, obtained 100 days after allogeneic stem cell transplant. This rearrangement joins TRBV4-3 to TRBJ2-6; D call uncertain. The receptor was derived from a female patient aged 45 to 65 who had an allogeneic stem cell transplant from an unrelated donor, so the T cells may come from the graft donor. Some clones in this sample may be carry-over from other donors' samples. The CDR3 nucleotides read TGCGCCAGCAGCCAAGACCCTGGTGGGGCCAACGTCCTGACTTTC. Translation gives CASSQDPGGANVLTF.